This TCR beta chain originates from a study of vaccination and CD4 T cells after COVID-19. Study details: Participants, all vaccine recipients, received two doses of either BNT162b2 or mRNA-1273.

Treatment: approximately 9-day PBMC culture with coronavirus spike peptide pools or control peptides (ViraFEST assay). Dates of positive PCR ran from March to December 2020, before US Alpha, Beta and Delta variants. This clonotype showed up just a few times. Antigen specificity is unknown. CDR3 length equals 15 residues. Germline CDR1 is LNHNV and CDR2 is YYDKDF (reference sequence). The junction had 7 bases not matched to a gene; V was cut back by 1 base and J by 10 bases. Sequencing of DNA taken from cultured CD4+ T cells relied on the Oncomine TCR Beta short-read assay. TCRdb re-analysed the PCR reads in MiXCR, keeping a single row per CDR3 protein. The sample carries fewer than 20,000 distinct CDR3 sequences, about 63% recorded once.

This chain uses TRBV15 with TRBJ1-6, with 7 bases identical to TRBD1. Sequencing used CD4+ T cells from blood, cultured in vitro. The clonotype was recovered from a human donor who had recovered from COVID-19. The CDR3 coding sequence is TGTGCCACCAGCAGAGTTCGACAGGGCCGGTCACCCCTCCACTTT. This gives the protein CATSRVRQGRSPLHF.